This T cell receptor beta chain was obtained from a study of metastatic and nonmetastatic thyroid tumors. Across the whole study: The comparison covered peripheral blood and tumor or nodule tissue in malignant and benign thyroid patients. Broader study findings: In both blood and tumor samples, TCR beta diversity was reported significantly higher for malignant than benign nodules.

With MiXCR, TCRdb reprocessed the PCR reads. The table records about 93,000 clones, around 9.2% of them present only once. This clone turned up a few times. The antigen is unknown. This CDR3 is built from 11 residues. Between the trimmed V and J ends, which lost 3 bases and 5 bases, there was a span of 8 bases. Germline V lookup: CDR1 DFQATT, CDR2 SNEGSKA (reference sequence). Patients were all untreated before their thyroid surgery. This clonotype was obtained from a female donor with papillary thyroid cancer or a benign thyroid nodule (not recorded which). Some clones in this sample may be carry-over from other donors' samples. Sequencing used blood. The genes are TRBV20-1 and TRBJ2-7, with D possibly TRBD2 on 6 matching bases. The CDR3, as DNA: TGCAGTGCTAGCCGGAGGGACGAGCAGTACTTC. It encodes CSASRRDEQYF.